The clone carrying this TCR beta chain was counted many times. What it binds is unknown. Individually, cDNA molecules had unique molecular identifiers attached to them. TCRdb used MiXCR to reprocess the 5' RACE reads, holding one entry per CDR3 protein. Of tens of thousands of distinct CDR3 sequences in the sample, around 8.9% were seen once. The source of the sample is a study of early T cells in non-severe SARS-CoV-2 infection. Study-wide findings and caveats: Matching against VDJdb likely underestimated virus-specific expansions, favoring anti-spike CD8.

Trimming at V came to 10 bases and at J to 5 bases, leaving 12 bases not matched to a gene. The CDR3 has 14 amino acids. From germline, CDR1 is LGHNA and CDR2 YNFKEQ. Sequenced sample: whole blood. This chain joins TRBV4-2 and TRBJ2-7; 9 positions agree with TRBD1. The receptor's source is an adult who was a healthcare worker with PCR-confirmed SARS-CoV-2 infection or an uninfected control (not recorded which). This chain's CDR3 is CATGSGTGRNEQYF. In DNA form, the CDR3 reads TGTGCCACCGGTTCCGGGACAGGGAGGAACGAGCAGTACTTC.